A single sample is the source of the 8 T cell receptor beta chains below, sequenced in a study of T cells expressing NK-cell markers. For each CDR3 protein, TCRdb gives one entry from its re-call of the 5' RACE reads, without DNA. In all, the sample yields 500,000 to 700,000 distinct CDR3 sequences. Source material: blood T cells: a sorted CD56 or NKG2C T cell subset, CD4+ or CD8+ T cells, or bulk PBMC T cells (not recorded which). Receptors were obtained from a man aged 18 to 30 in good health.

The gene calls are TRBV7-6 and TRBJ2-7; TCRdb lists TRBD1, though no DNA is available to test this call. The CDR3 extends over 15 amino acids. CDR1 and CDR2 from the germline V gene are SGHVS and FNYEAQ. The CDR3 is CASSLEGTNFYEQYF.

V is TRBV6-5 and J is TRBJ1-3; TCRdb returns TRBD1, unconfirmable since there is no DNA. CDR1 MNHEY and CDR2 SVGAGI come from the germline V gene. The CDR3 length is 15 residues. The CDR3: CASSSGALGGNTIYF.

V gene TRBV6-1 combines with J gene TRBJ2-3; TCRdb's D call of TRBD2 is untestable without DNA. This CDR3 has 16 residues. Germline-derived CDR1 and CDR2 are MNHNS and SASEGT. The CDR3 loop is CASISRGGVGTDTQYF.

The rearrangement joins TRBV12-3 or TRBV12-4 to TRBJ1-3; TCRdb gives TRBD1 as the D gene, but with no DNA this cannot be confirmed. There are 14 residues in the CDR3. The CDR3 is CASSLPPGADTIYF.

The chain carries TRBV6-6 and TRBJ1-2. Germline lookup yields CDR1 MNHNY and CDR2 SVGAGI (reference sequence). This CDR3 spans 12 amino acids. The CDR3 loop reads CASGRKGYGYTF.

The V gene is TRBV7-6, the J gene TRBJ2-2; TCRdb's D call, TRBD1, is unchecked because there is no DNA. Germline V CDR1 and CDR2: SGHVS, FNYEAQ. The CDR3 runs to 15 residues. CDR3 in amino acids: CASSQELGTVGELFF.

This rearrangement joins TRBV13 to TRBJ2-5; TCRdb gives TRBD1 as the D gene, but with no DNA this cannot be confirmed. Germline CDR1 PRHDT, CDR2 FYEKMQ (reference sequence). The CDR3 runs to 14 residues. The chain's CDR3 is CASSPPDNQETQYF.

The genes are TRBV4-2 and TRBJ2-3; TCRdb designates TRBD1, a call that cannot be tested without DNA. There are 15 residues in the CDR3. The germline CDR1 and CDR2 sequences are LGHNA and YNFKEQ. CDR3 loop: CASSQANRKTDTQYF.